This T cell receptor beta chain was recovered during a study of T cell clonotyping in hematopoietic cell transplantation. General study findings and limits: Graft donor and pretransplant recipient Inverse Simpson Index values predicted broader posttransplant TCR diversity.

As concerns this clone: The antigen remains unidentified.

Repertoires were generated with immunoSEQ multiplex PCR, while TCRdb's copy carries only in-frame clones and drops some. The sample holds some 9,400 clones, about 90% seen once. Specified time point: recipient sample about 28 days before transplant, after cytoreduction. Germline V gene sequence: CDR1 MNHEY, CDR2 SMNVEV (reference sequence). V was pared by 5 bases and J by 5 bases, with 16 bases between. The CDR3 totals 14 residues. The starting material was peripheral blood mononuclear cells, obtained before stem cell transplant. The source of this sequence is a woman aged 55-70 years with acute myeloid leukemia. Some clones in this sample may be carry-over from other donors' samples. This rearrangement joins TRBV27 to TRBJ2-7; the D gene could be TRBD1 or TRBD2 (5 bases each). Written as DNA, the CDR3 is TGTGCCAGCAGTCTCCGGGACCCCGAGGACGAGCAGTACTTC. It translates to CASSLRDPEDEQYF.